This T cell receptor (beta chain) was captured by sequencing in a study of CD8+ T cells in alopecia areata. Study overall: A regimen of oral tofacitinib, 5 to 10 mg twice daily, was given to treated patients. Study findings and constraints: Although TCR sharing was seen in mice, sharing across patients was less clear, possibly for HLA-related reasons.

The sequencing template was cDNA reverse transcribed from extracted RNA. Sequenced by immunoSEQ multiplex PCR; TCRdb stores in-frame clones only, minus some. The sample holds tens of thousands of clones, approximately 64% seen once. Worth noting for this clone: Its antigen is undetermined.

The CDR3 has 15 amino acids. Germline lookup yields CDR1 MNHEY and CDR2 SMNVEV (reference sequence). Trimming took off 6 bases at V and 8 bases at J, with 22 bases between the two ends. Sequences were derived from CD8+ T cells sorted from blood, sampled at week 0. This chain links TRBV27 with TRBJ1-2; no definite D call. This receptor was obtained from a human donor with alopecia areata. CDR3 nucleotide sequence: TGTGCCAGCAGGCCTCTCGGGGAGGACGTCCGCGGCTACACCTTC. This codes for CASRPLGEDVRGYTF.